A selection of T cell receptor beta chains follows, all from one sample in a study of blood T cell repertoires in COVID-19. Some clones are missing from TCRdb's copy, which holds only in-frame ones; the method was immunoSEQ multiplex PCR. The sample gives 250,000 to 350,000 clones, roughly nine tenths of which show up once; under 2.5% is in the top ten. The specimen was PBMCs or T cells enriched from blood (not recorded which). These receptors all come from a young woman who had recovered from COVID-19. Both conserved end residues are part of each CDR3. A D gene is named only where the DNA matches it firmly. Clone size appears in some rows only: once, few, many, or a class for an expanded clone.

- | TRBJ1-2 | TRBV6-1 | - | CASSATYSYGYTF | TGTGCCAGCAGTGCGACCTACAGCTATGGCTACACCTTC
- | TRBJ1-2 | TRBV5-1 | once | CASSLLAGTGYGYTF | TGCGCCAGCAGCTTGTTGGCGGGGACGGGCTATGGCTACACCTTC
- | TRBJ1-1 | TRBV5-1 | - | CASKSQNNRRAFF | TGCGCCAGCAAATCGCAAAACAACAGACGAGCTTTCTTT
- | TRBJ1-6 | TRBV28 | - | CASSFPIPNSPLHF | TGTGCCAGCAGTTTCCCCATCCCCAATTCACCCCTCCACTTT
- | TRBJ2-1 | TRBV12-3/TRBV12-4 | few | CASSYEEQFF | TGTGCCAGCAGTTATGAGGAGCAGTTCTTC
- | TRBJ1-5 | TRBV19 | - | CASSMVAGAGQPQHF | TGTGCCAGTAGTATGGTAGCAGGGGCAGGTCAGCCCCAGCATTTT
- | TRBJ1-4 | TRBV24-1 | - | CATSDRRDGNEKLFF | TGTGCCACCAGTGATCGGAGAGACGGTAATGAAAAACTGTTTTTT
TRBD1 | TRBJ1-2 | TRBV3-1/TRBV3-2 | - | CASSHPGQPLRGYTF | TGTGCCAGCAGCCACCCGGGACAGCCCCTGAGGGGCTACACCTTC
- | TRBJ1-5 | TRBV30 | - | CAWSGDQGSIAGQPQHF | TGTGCCTGGAGTGGGGACCAGGGGTCTATAGCCGGCCAGCCCCAGCATTTT
TRBD1 | TRBJ1-1 | TRBV3-1/TRBV3-2 | - | CASSQDFSWTGPTEAFF | TGTGCCAGCAGCCAAGACTTCTCCTGGACAGGCCCCACTGAAGCTTTCTTT
- | TRBJ2-1 | TRBV21-1 | - | CASSKALGDEQFF | TGTGCCAGCAGCAAAGCGCTCGGGGATGAGCAGTTCTTC
TRBD2 | TRBJ2-7 | TRBV5-5 | - | CASSPRLAGSYEQYF | TGTGCCAGCAGCCCGAGACTAGCGGGCTCCTACGAGCAGTACTTC
- | TRBJ2-4 | TRBV7-2 | - | CASSKKVAEASAKNIQYF | TGTGCCAGCAGTAAAAAGGTAGCGGAGGCCTCCGCCAAAAACATTCAGTACTTC
TRBD1 | TRBJ1-3 | TRBV11-2 | - | CASSFKLDRATGNTIYF | TGTGCCAGCAGCTTTAAATTGGACAGGGCAACTGGAAACACCATATATTTT
TRBD1 | TRBJ2-7 | TRBV24-1 | - | CATSDYETGGEQYF | TGTGCCACCAGTGATTATGAGACAGGGGGCGAGCAGTACTTC
- | TRBJ2-7 | TRBV6-5 | - | CASSPSSYEQYF | TGTGCCAGCAGTCCGAGCTCCTACGAGCAGTACTTC
TRBD1 | TRBJ2-2 | TRBV5-4 | once | CASSAGTVNTGELFF | TGTGCCAGCAGCGCTGGGACAGTAAACACCGGGGAGCTGTTTTTT
- | TRBJ1-3 | TRBV28 | - | CASSLAGAGNTIYF | TGTGCCAGCAGTTTAGCGGGGGCTGGAAACACCATATATTTT
- | TRBJ1-1 | TRBV5-1 | - | CASSSPGRGYEAFF | TGCGCCAGCAGCTCCCCCGGCAGGGGTTATGAAGCTTTCTTT
TRBD1 | TRBJ1-1 | TRBV5-6 | - | CASSFTGVNTEAFF | TGTGCCAGCAGCTTTACAGGGGTGAACACTGAAGCTTTCTTT
TRBD2 | TRBJ2-7 | TRBV10-3 | - | CAIMLGGGGGGDYEQYF | TGTGCCATCATGTTAGGGGGGGGCGGGGGGGGCGACTACGAGCAGTACTTC
TRBD1 | TRBJ1-5 | TRBV2 | - | CASSEGQEKNQPQHF | TGTGCCAGCAGCGAGGGACAGGAGAAGAATCAGCCCCAGCATTTT
- | TRBJ1-5 | TRBV3-1/TRBV3-2 | - | CASSQDGAGPQHF | TGTGCCAGCAGCCAAGATGGGGCAGGGCCCCAGCATTTT
TRBD2 | TRBJ2-3 | TRBV2 | - | CASSRGGREADTQYF | TGTGCCAGCAGTCGGGGGGGGCGTGAGGCAGATACGCAGTATTTT
TRBD1 | TRBJ2-4 | TRBV14 | - | CASSPGQLAKNIQYF | TGTGCCAGCAGCCCGGGACAGCTAGCCAAAAACATTCAGTACTTC